The 26 T cell receptor beta chains in this list originate from one sample, sequenced in a study of glioma-infiltrating T cells. TCR alpha and beta CDR3 regions were amplified from RNA using iRepertoire nested multiplex PCR. TCRdb reprocessed the multiplex PCR reads with MiXCR, giving one entry per CDR3 protein. The sample includes more than 3,000 distinct CDR3 sequences, roughly 30% of them seen just once. Input material: glioma tissue, nonneoplastic brain tissue, or PBMCs (not recorded which). All receptors come from a human donor with low-grade glioma or glioblastoma, undergoing nonglioma brain surgery, or in good health (not recorded which).

By sample fraction, this clonotype is medium-sized. This sequence joins TRBV10-3 and TRBJ1-4; unclear D gene. Germline V gene sequence: CDR1 ENHRY, CDR2 SYGVKD. There are 16 residues in the CDR3. The ends were cut back, 6 bases at V and 0 bases at J, with 14 bases in the middle. CDR3 sequence reads: CAISGRPATTNEKLFF. The CDR3 coding sequence is TGTGCCATCAGCGGAAGACCAGCGACAACTAATGAAAAACTGTTTTTT.

By share of the sample, this clonotype is medium-sized. A read error may produce the germline difference seen at one junction end. The rearrangement joins TRBV6-2 or TRBV6-3 to TRBJ1-2, with D unresolved. The CDR3 has 12 amino acids. The germline V gene has CDR1 MNHEY and CDR2 SVGEGT. CDR3 loop: CASSNSHYGYTF. As DNA, the CDR3 is TGTGCCAGCAGTAACTCACATTATGGCTACACCTTC.

This clonotype was seen many times. The chain has TRBV12-3 or TRBV12-4 and TRBJ2-3, with D perhaps TRBD2 (6 bases). This CDR3 is 15 amino acids long. Trimming left V 6 bases short and J 4 bases short, with 17 bases between. The DNA for the CDR3 is TGTGCCAGCAGGGCTAGCGTGTTTAGCCCAGATACGCAGTATTTT. As protein: CASRASVFSPDTQYF.

Within the sample, this clonotype is medium-sized (0.01 to 0.1%). The rearrangement joins TRBV20-1 to TRBJ1-4; D is possibly TRBD1 (5 bases). Germline CDR1 and CDR2: DFQATT and SNEGSKA (reference sequence). V lost 3 bases and J 3 bases, leaving 11 bases between the germline ends. This CDR3 has 14 residues. The CDR3 loop reads CSASQGRPNEKLFF. In DNA form, the CDR3 reads TGCAGTGCTAGTCAGGGACGACCTAATGAAAAACTGTTTTTT.

This clonotype is deemed medium-sized. This chain connects TRBV7-2 to TRBJ2-6; D gene uncertain. The germline V and J ends were trimmed by 0 bases and 1 base, with 13 bases remaining between them. From germline, CDR1 is SGHTA and CDR2 FQGNSA. The CDR3 contains 18 residues. The CDR3 DNA reads TGTGCCAGCAGCTTAGCCGGTTTCAGACCTTCTGGGGCCAACGTCCTGACTTTC. Amino acid sequence: CASSLAGFRPSGANVLTF.

This clonotype occurred many times. The rearrangement uses TRBV14 and TRBJ1-2; the D is unclear. This CDR3 region has 14 residues. V lost 4 bases and J 2 bases, leaving 11 bases between the germline ends. From germline, CDR1 is SGHDN and CDR2 FVKESK. In DNA form, the CDR3 reads TGTGCCAGCAGCCTCGCGGGAGGGAACTATGGCTACACCTTC. Protein: CASSLAGGNYGYTF. The whole variable domain, remainder taken from reference TRBV14 and TRBJ1-2, is EAGVTQFPSHSVIEKGQTVTLRCDPISGHDNLYWYRRVMGKEIKFLLHFVKESKQDESGMPNNRFLAERTGGTYSTLKVQPAELEDSGVYFCASSLAGGNYGYTFGSGTRLTVV.

By share of the sample, this clonotype is large (0.1 to 1%). The chain recombines TRBV6-1 with TRBJ1-2; D remains unclear. The V end was cut by 5 bases, the J end by 2 bases, with 9 bases between. Per germline, CDR1 MNHNS and CDR2 SASEGT. This CDR3 comprises 13 residues. The CDR3 loop reads CASSSRRNYGYTF. The CDR3 nucleotides are TGTGCCAGCAGTTCGCGGAGGAACTATGGCTACACCTTC.

This clonotype is medium-sized in the sample. V usage is TRBV7-9 and J usage is TRBJ1-1; D not certain. CDR3 length: 11 residues. V shed 3 bases and J shed 3 bases, with 2 bases lying between them. From germline, CDR1 is SEHNR and CDR2 FQNEAQ (reference sequence). The CDR3 nucleotides are TGTGCCAGCAGCTTGGACACTGAAGCTTTCTTT. Amino acids: CASSLDTEAFF.

By share, this clonotype ranks as large. This rearrangement joins TRBV6-2 or TRBV6-3 to TRBJ2-7, with D possibly matching TRBD1 (7 bases). The ends were cut back, 4 bases at V and 6 bases at J, with 10 bases in the middle. This CDR3 has 12 residues. Per germline, CDR1 MNHEY and CDR2 SVGEGT. For the CDR3, the DNA is TGTGCCAGCAGTTGGGGGGACAGCGAGCAGTACTTC. This codes for CASSWGDSEQYF.

In this sample, this clonotype is medium-sized. The V call is TRBV7-6, the J call TRBJ2-5, with D unresolved. Germline V gene sequence: CDR1 SGHVS, CDR2 FNYEAQ. The CDR3 runs to 11 residues. Trimming cost V 5 bases and J 3 bases, with 4 bases left between them. The CDR3 reads CASSVEETQYF. In DNA form, the CDR3 reads TGTGCCAGCAGCGTAGAAGAGACCCAGTACTTC. Full variable domain (outside the CDR3, taken from reference TRBV7-6 and TRBJ2-5): GAGVSQSPRYKVTKRGQDVALRCDPISGHVSLYWYRQALGQGPEFLTYFNYEAQQDKSGLPNDRFSAERPEGSISTLTIQRTEQRDSAMYRCASSVEETQYFGPGTRLLVL.

This clonotype has ten or more counts. The V call is TRBV12-3 or TRBV12-4, the J call TRBJ1-5; tentatively, D is TRBD1 (5 bases). CDR3 size: 13 residues. Trimming cost V 7 bases and J 5 bases, with 12 bases left between them. The CDR3 is CASTQTDYQPQHF. CDR3 in DNA: TGTGCCAGCACCCAGACAGATTATCAGCCCCAGCATTTT.

This clonotype was seen once. A much larger clone differs from this one at a single base, so this may be a read error. As the CDR3 is not closed by the conserved phenylalanine or tryptophan, this likely results from a read error. The chain joins TRBV6-2 or TRBV6-3 to TRBJ2-7; D is possibly TRBD1 (6 bases). CDR1 is MNHEY and CDR2 is SVGEGT in the germline V gene. The CDR3 is 14 amino acids. Deletions cut 2 bases from V and 0 bases from J, with 8 bases between. The CDR3 sequence: CASSYRQDSYEQYS. The CDR3 DNA is TGTGCCAGCAGTTACAGACAGGACTCCTACGAGCAGTACTCC.

In this sample, this clonotype is medium-sized. The J gene is TRBJ1-1, the V gene TRBV6-4, with D perhaps TRBD1 (5 bases). The CDR3 is 13 residues long. Germline loops: CDR1 MRHNA, CDR2 SNTAGT. V was clipped by 4 bases and J by 2 bases, with 8 bases between them. This chain's CDR3 is CASSVRDNTEAFF. The CDR3 DNA reads TGTGCCAGCAGTGTCCGGGACAACACTGAAGCTTTCTTT.

The J gene is TRBJ2-2, the V gene TRBV4-1; D is uncertain. Germline CDR1 and CDR2: MGHRA and YSYEKL. V was cut by 0 bases and J by 2 bases, with 10 bases left in between. This CDR3 is built from 16 residues. This CDR3 reads CASSQDGRFNTGELFF. The CDR3 bases are TGCGCCAGCAGCCAAGACGGCAGGTTTAACACCGGGGAGCTGTTTTTT.

A word on this clonotype: A clone one base away is much larger, so this may be a read error. The chain couples TRBV6-6 to TRBJ2-3; TRBD2 matches at 8 bases. The CDR3 covers 18 residues. The V and J ends lost 7 bases and 1 base, in that order; junction bases with no gene match: 16. Per germline, CDR1 MNHNY and CDR2 SVGAGI (reference sequence). In nucleotides, the CDR3 is TGTGCCAGCACCCGCATGGGACCCGGGGGGGCTGGCACAGATACGCAGTATTTT. Translating it yields CASTRMGPGGAGTDTQYF.

This clonotype counts as medium-sized. In nucleotides, the CDR3 is TGTGCCAGCAGCCCGTCGGCGGCGGTGGGCTACACCTTC. As protein: CASSPSAAVGYTF. The chain is built from TRBV6-1 and TRBJ1-2; D remains unclear. This CDR3 spans 13 amino acids. In germline, CDR1 is MNHNS, CDR2 SASEGT. The V end lost 6 bases, the J end lost 8 bases, and 16 bases lay between the germline ends.

There are many counts of this clonotype. The genes are TRBV19 and TRBJ1-5, with 7 positions matching TRBD1. Germline V gives CDR1 LNHDA, CDR2 SQIVND (reference sequence). CDR3 length equals 15 residues. J gave up 2 bases and V 4 bases, and 5 bases lay outside the gene matches. The CDR3 loop reads CASSTDTGGNQPQHF. CDR3 DNA sequence: TGTGCCAGTAGTACTGATACAGGGGGCAATCAGCCCCAGCATTTT.

This clonotype was detected many times. The J gene is TRBJ1-5, the V gene TRBV11-2; the D is unclear. The CDR3 length is 15 residues. CDR1 is SGHAT, CDR2 FQNNGV, per germline. Deletions cut 5 bases from V and 2 bases from J, with 13 bases between. CDR3 sequence (DNA): TGTGCCAGCAGCCTAGCCCCCACGGGCAATCAGCCCCAGCATTTT. It is translated as CASSLAPTGNQPQHF.

CDR3 protein: CAISESKTEETQYF. The DNA of the CDR3 is TGTGCCATCAGTGAGTCGAAGACCGAAGAGACCCAGTACTTC. The rearrangement joins TRBV10-3 to TRBJ2-5; D is unclear. CDR3 size: 14 residues. V lost 0 bases, J lost 3 bases, and 8 bases lay in between. CDR1 is ENHRY, CDR2 SYGVKD, per germline.

Turning to this clonotype: This may stem from a read error, because a much larger clone lies one nucleotide away. Lacking the conserved final phenylalanine or tryptophan, this CDR3 likely reflects a read error. DNA of the CDR3: TGTGCCAGCAGTGGTCAGGGACCCTCTTCAGGAGTTACGCAGTATCTT. As protein: CASSGQGPSSGVTQYL. The gene calls are TRBV2 and TRBJ2-3; D tentatively fits TRBD1 or TRBD2 (5 bases each). Per germline, CDR1 SNHLY and CDR2 FYNNEI. The CDR3 has 16 residues. V lost 4 bases, J lost 8 bases, and 22 bases lay in between.

As concerns this clonotype: A much larger clone differs by one base, so this may be a read error. The genes are TRBV29-1 and TRBJ1-2; no clear D. CDR3 length equals 14 residues. Germline V gene data show CDR1 as SQVTM and CDR2 as ANQGSEA. The DNA of the CDR3 is TGCAGCGTTGATTTTCCGGGCCCTAACTATGGCTTCACCTTC. This codes for CSVDFPGPNYGFTF. Combining the CDR3 with reference TRBV29-1 and TRBJ1-2 gives the whole variable domain SAVISQKPSRDICQRGTSLTIQCQVDSQVTMMFWYRQQPGQSLTLIATANQGSEATYESGFVIDKFPISRPNLTFSTLTVSNMSPEDSSIYLCSVDFPGPNYGFTFGSGTRLTVV.

This clonotype ranks as medium-sized (0.01 to 0.1%). The J gene is TRBJ1-2, the V gene TRBV19, with 11 bases aligning to TRBD1. Germline V gives CDR1 LNHDA, CDR2 SQIVND (reference sequence). V was pared by 7 bases and J by 5 bases, with 9 bases of the junction left unmatched. The CDR3 length is 15 residues. Here the CDR3 DNA reads TGTGCCAGTACGCGGACCGGGACAGGGGGTTATGGCTACACCTTC. Residues: CASTRTGTGGYGYTF.

J is TRBJ2-1 and V is TRBV6-2 or TRBV6-3; D is possibly TRBD1 (7 bases). CDR3 length: 12 amino acids. V was trimmed by 4 bases and J by 11 bases, leaving 12 bases between them. Germline CDR1 and CDR2: MNHEY and SVGEGT. CDR3 sequence (DNA): TGTGCCAGCAGTTGGGGGGACAGCAAGCAGTTCTTC. Protein: CASSWGDSKQFF.

This clonotype showed up many times. The V gene is TRBV19, the J gene TRBJ1-1, with 10 bases fitting TRBD1. This CDR3 is 16 amino acids long. Looked up from germline, CDR1 is LNHDA and CDR2 is SQIVND (reference sequence). Germline trimming cut 3 bases from V and 2 bases from J; bases unmatched to any gene: 6. In DNA, the CDR3 is TGTGCCAGTAGTATGGACAGGGGGATTGATAACACTGAAGCTTTCTTT. The encoded protein is CASSMDRGIDNTEAFF.

About this clonotype itself: A clone one base away is much larger, so this may be a read error. Because it lacks the conserved phenylalanine or tryptophan at the end, this CDR3 is likely a read error. The rearrangement links TRBV11-2 to TRBJ1-2; TRBD1 might be the D (5 bases). Germline V gene sequence: CDR1 SGHAT, CDR2 FQNNGV. This CDR3 is built from 14 residues. Between the trimmed V and J ends, which lost 5 bases and 0 bases, there was a span of 10 bases. CDR3 protein: CASSHLTANYGYTL. DNA for the CDR3: TGTGCCAGCAGCCACCTGACAGCTAACTATGGCTACACCTTA.

This clonotype was found many times. The chain couples TRBV10-3 to TRBJ2-3, with 7 bases lining up with TRBD2. The germline gives CDR1 ENHRY, CDR2 SYGVKD. The CDR3 has 15 amino acids. V gave up 3 bases and J gave up 2 bases; unmatched junction bases: 5. This CDR3 is CAISDPGGTTDTQYF. The CDR3 region has the DNA TGTGCCATCAGTGATCCCGGGGGGACCACAGATACGCAGTATTTT.